This TCR beta chain emerged from a study of shared clonotypes between healthy human individuals. Broader study findings: About 5% of naive CD4 clonotypes were shared across a handful of donors.

The length of the CDR3 is 14 residues. CDR1 LNHDA and CDR2 SQIVND come from the germline V gene (reference sequence). V shed 5 bases, J shed 3 bases, and the junction held 3 bases outside the gene matches. Method: immunoSEQ multiplex PCR; TCRdb's copy keeps in-frame clones and lacks some. Among some 650,000 clones listed, around 97% were seen once. Comment on this clone: Its antigen is as yet unknown.

Source material: naive CD4+ T cells sorted from blood. Subset defined: CD45RA+ positively selected. The sequence was collected from a woman aged 30 to 39 in good health. The chain recombines TRBV19 with TRBJ2-5; 10 bases match TRBD1. CDR3 nucleotide sequence: TGTGCCAGTAGTTCGGGGACAGGGGAAGAGACCCAGTACTTC. Its translation is CASSSGTGEETQYF.